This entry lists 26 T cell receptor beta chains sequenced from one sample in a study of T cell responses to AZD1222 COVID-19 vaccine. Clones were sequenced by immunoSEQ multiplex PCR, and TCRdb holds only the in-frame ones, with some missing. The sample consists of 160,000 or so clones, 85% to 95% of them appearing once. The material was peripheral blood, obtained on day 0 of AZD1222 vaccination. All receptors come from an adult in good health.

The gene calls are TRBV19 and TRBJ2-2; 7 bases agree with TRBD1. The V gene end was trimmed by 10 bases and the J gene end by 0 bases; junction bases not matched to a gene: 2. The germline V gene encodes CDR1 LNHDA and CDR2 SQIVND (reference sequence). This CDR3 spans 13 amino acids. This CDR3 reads CATGTANTGELFF. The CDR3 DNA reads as TGTGCCACGGGGACAGCGAACACCGGGGAGCTGTTTTTT.

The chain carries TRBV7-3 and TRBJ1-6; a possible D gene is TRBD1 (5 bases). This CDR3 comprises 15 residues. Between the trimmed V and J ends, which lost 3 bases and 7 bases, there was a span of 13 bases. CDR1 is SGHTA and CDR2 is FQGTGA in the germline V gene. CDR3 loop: CASSFGRGFNSPLHF. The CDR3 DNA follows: TGTGCCAGCAGCTTCGGACGGGGGTTCAATTCACCCCTCCACTTT.

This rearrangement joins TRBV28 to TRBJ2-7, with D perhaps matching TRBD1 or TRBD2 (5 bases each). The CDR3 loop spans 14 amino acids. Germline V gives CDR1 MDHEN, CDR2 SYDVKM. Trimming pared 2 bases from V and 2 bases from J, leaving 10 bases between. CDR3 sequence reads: CASSLRDGTYEQYF. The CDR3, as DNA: TGTGCCAGCAGTTTAAGGGACGGGACCTACGAGCAGTACTTC.

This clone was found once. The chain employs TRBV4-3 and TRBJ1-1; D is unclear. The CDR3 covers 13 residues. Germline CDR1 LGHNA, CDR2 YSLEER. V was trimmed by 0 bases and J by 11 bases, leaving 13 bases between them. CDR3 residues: CASSQDPASEAFF. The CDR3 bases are TGCGCCAGCAGCCAAGATCCGGCCAGCGAGGCTTTCTTT.

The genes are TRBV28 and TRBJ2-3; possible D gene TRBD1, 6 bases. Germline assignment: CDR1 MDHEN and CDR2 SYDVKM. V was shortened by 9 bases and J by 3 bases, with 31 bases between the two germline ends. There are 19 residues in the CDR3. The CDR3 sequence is CASLRRLPAQGKGTDTQYF. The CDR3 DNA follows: TGTGCCAGTTTGAGGCGGCTCCCCGCCCAGGGGAAAGGTACAGATACGCAGTATTTT.

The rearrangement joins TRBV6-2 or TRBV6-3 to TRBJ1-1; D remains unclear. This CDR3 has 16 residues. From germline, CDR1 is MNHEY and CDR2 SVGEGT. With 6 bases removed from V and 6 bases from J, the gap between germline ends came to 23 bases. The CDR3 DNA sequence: TGTGCCAGCAGCCGTGTCCCTCCTCCAACGGGGTCTGAAGCTTTCTTT. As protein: CASSRVPPPTGSEAFF.

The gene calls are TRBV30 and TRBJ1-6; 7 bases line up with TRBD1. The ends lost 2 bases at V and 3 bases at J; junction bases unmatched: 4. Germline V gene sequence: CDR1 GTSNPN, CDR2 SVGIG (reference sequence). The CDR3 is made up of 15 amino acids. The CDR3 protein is CAWSWDRFYNSPLHF. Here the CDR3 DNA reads TGTGCCTGGAGTTGGGACAGATTCTATAATTCACCCCTCCACTTT.

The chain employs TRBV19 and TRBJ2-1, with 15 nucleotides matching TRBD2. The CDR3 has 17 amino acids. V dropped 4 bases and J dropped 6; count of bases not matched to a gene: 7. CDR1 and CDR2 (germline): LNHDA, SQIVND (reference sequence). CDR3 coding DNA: TGTGCCAGTAGTACTACCGGACTAGCGGGAGGGGTCAATGAGCAGTTCTTC. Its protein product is CASSTTGLAGGVNEQFF.

CDR3 in DNA: TGCGCCAGCAGCCAAGATGGGGCGGGAGGCTACAATGAGCAGTTCTTC. Translation: CASSQDGAGGYNEQFF. The V call is TRBV4-1, the J call TRBJ2-1; 8 bases line up with TRBD2. The V gene end was trimmed by 0 bases and the J gene end by 3 bases; junction bases not matched to a gene: 4. Germline CDR1 and CDR2: MGHRA and YSYEKL. The CDR3 extends over 16 amino acids.

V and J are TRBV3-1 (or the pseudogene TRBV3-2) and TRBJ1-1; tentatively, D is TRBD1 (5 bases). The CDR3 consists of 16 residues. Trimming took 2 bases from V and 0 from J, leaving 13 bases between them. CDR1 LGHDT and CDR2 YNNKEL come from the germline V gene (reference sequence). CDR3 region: CASSQFPGRLNTEAFF. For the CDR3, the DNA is TGTGCCAGCAGCCAATTCCCAGGGAGGTTGAACACTGAAGCTTTCTTT.

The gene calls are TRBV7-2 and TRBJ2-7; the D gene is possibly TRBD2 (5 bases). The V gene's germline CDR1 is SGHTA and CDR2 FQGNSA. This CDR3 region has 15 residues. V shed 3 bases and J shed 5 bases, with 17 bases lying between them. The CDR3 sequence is CASSFSGDRNNEQYF. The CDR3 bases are TGTGCCAGCAGCTTCTCCGGGGATAGGAACAACGAGCAGTACTTC.

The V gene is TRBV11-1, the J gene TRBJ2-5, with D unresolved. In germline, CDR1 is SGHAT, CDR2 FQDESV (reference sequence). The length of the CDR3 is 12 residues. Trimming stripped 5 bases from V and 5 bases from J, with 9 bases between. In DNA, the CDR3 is TGTGCCAGCAGCCCAGGCTGGGAGACCCAGTACTTC. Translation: CASSPGWETQYF. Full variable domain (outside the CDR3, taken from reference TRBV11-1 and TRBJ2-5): EAEVAQSPRYKITEKSQAVAFWCDPISGHATLYWYRQILGQGPELLVQFQDESVVDDSQLPKDRFSAERLKGVDSTLKIQPAELGDSAMYLCASSPGWETQYFGPGTRLLVL.

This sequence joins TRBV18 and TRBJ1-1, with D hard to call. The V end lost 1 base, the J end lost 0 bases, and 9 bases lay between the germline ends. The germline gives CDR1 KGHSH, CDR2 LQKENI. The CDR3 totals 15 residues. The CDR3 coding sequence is TGTGCCAGCTCACCACAAAAGGGAATGAACACTGAAGCTTTCTTT. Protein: CASSPQKGMNTEAFF.

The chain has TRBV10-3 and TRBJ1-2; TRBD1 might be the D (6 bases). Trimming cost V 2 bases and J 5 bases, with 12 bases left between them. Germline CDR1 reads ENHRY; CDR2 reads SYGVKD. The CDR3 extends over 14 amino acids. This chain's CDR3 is CAISETDRIYGYTF. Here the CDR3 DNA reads TGTGCCATCAGTGAGACGGACAGAATATATGGCTACACCTTC.

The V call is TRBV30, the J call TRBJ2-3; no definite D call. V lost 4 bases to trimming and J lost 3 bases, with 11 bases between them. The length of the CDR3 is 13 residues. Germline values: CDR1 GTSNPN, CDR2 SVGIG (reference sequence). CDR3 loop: CAWNLGLTDTQYF. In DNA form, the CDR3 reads TGTGCCTGGAACCTAGGATTAACAGATACGCAGTATTTT.

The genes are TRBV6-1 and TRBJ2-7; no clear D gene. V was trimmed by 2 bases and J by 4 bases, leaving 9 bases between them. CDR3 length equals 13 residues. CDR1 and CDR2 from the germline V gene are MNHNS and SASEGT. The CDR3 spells CASSERSPYEQYF. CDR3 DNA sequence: TGTGCCAGCAGTGAAAGGTCTCCTTACGAGCAGTACTTC.

Here the CDR3 DNA reads TGTGCCATCAGCCGAGAGGGCGGCAGACAAACTTCCTATGGCTACACCTTC. It codes for CAISREGGRQTSYGYTF. The chain joins TRBV10-3 to TRBJ1-2; D not certain. V was trimmed by 6 bases and J by 4 bases, leaving 24 bases between them. Germline V gene sequence: CDR1 ENHRY, CDR2 SYGVKD. The CDR3 contains 17 residues.

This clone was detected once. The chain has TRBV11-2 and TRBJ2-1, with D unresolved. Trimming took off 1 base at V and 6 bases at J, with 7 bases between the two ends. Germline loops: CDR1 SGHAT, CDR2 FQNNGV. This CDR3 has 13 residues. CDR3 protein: CASSLARLNEQFF. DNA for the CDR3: TGTGCCAGCAGCTTAGCTAGACTCAATGAGCAGTTCTTC.

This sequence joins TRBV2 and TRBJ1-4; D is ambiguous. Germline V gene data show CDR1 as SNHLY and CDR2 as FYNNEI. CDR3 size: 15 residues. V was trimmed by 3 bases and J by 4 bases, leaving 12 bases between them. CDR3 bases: TGTGCCAGCAGTGAGAATGGGGTTTATAATGAAAAACTGTTTTTT. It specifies CASSENGVYNEKLFF.

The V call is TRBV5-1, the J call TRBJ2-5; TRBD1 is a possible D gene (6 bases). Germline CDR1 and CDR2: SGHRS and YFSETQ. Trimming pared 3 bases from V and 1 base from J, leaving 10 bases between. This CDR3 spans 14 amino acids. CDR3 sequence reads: CASSSDRLQETQYF. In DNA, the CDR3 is TGCGCCAGCAGCTCCGACAGGCTCCAAGAGACCCAGTACTTC.

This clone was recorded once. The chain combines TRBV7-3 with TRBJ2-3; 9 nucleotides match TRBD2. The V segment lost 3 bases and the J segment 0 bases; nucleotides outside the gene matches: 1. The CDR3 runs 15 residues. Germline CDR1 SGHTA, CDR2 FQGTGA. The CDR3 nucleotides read TGTGCCAGCAGCTTTCTAGCGGGAAGCACAGATACGCAGTATTTT. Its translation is CASSFLAGSTDTQYF.

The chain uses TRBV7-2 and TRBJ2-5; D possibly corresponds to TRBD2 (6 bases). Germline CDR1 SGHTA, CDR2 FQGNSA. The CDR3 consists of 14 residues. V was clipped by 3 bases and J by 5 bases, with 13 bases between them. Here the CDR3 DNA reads TGTGCCAGCAGCTTCATTTTTGGGGGGGAGACCCAGTACTTC. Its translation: CASSFIFGGETQYF.

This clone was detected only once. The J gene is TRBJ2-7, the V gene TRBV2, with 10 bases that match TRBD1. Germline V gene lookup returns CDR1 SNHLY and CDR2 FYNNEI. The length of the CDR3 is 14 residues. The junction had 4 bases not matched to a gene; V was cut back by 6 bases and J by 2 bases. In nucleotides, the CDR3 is TGTGCCAGCAGCCTAGGACAGGGGGCCTACGAGCAGTACTTC. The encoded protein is CASSLGQGAYEQYF.

The CDR3 loop reads CASRRGTGTYEQYF. CDR3 coding DNA: TGTGCCAGCAGACGAGGGACCGGTACCTACGAGCAGTACTTC. The chain is built from TRBV6-5 and TRBJ2-7; D may correspond to TRBD1 or TRBD2 (5 bases each). CDR1 and CDR2 (germline): MNHEY, SVGAGI. Trimming stripped 6 bases from V and 2 bases from J, with 14 bases between. This CDR3 is built from 14 residues.

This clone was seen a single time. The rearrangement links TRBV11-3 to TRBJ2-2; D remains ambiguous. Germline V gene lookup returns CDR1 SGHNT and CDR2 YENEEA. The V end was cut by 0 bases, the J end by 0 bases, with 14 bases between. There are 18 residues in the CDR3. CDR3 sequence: CASSLESRVKSNTGELFF. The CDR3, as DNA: TGTGCCAGCAGCTTAGAGAGCCGTGTTAAGTCGAACACCGGGGAGCTGTTTTTT.

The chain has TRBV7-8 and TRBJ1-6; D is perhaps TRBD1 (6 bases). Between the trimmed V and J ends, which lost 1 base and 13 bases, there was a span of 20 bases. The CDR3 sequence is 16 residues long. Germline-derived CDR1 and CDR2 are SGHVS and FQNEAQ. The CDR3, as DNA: TGTGCCAGCAGCTTAGTGCAGGGACTCCAGGGGAGGCCCCTCCACTTT. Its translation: CASSLVQGLQGRPLHF.